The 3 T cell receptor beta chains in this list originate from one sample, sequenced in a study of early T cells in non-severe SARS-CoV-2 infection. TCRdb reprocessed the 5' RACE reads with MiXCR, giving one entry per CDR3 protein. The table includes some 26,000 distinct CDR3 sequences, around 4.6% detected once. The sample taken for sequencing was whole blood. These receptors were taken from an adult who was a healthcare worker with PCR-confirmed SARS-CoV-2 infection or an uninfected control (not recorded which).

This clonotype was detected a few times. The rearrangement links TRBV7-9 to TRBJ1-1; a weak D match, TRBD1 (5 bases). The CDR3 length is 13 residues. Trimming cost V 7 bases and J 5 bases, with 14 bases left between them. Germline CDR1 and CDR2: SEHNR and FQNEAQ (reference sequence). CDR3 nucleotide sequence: TGTGCCAGCACCCCGGGGGTAGGGACTGAAGCTTTCTTT. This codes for CASTPGVGTEAFF.

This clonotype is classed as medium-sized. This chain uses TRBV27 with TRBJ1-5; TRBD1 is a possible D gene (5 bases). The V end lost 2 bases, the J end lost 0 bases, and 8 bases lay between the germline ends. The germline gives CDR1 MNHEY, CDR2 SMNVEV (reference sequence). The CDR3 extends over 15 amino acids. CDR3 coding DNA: TGTGCCAGCAGTTTAGGGGGAAATAGCAATCAGCCCCAGCATTTT. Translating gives CASSLGGNSNQPQHF.

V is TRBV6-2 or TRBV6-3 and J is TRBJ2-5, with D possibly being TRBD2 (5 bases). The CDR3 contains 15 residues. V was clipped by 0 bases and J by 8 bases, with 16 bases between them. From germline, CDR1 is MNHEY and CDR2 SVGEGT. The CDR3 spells CASSYSSGKERTQYF. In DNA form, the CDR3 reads TGTGCCAGCAGTTACTCGAGCGGCAAAGAGCGAACCCAGTACTTC.